One sample yielded the 19 T cell receptor beta chains listed below, sequenced in a study of shared T cell receptors in the human thymus. The assay was immunoSEQ multiplex PCR, and TCRdb's table has in-frame clones only and misses some. Of some 760,000 clones in the sample, 75% to 90% were seen once. These data were likewise used in another study, on human thymus T cells.

Sequencing was done on a sample of thymocytes. Receptors were obtained from a girl under three years old with a congenital heart defect.

CDR3: CASSLARNTGELFF. The CDR3 region has the DNA TGTGCCAGCAGTTTGGCCAGGAACACCGGGGAGCTGTTTTTT. The gene calls are TRBV28 and TRBJ2-2; D unclear. Germline assignment: CDR1 MDHEN and CDR2 SYDVKM. CDR3 size: 14 residues. The ends were cut back, 3 bases at V and 1 base at J, with 6 bases in the middle.

The chain is built from TRBV2 and TRBJ2-7, with a tentative D call TRBD1 (5 bases). The germline gives CDR1 SNHLY, CDR2 FYNNEI. The CDR3 has 14 amino acids. Trimming removed 5 bases from V and 0 bases from J, with 11 bases in between. CDR3 DNA sequence: TGTGCCAGCAGTCTTCAGGGTAGCTCCTACGAGCAGTACTTC. Its protein product is CASSLQGSSYEQYF. The whole variable domain, filled in from reference TRBV2 and TRBJ2-7, reads EPEVTQTPSHQVTQMGQEVILRCVPISNHLYFYWYRQILGQKVEFLVSFYNNEISEKSEIFDDQFSVERPDGSNFTLKIRSTKLEDSAMYFCASSLQGSSYEQYFGPGTRLTVT.

V usage is TRBV11-2 and J usage is TRBJ1-2, with unresolved D. The germline CDR1 and CDR2 sequences are SGHAT and FQNNGV. This CDR3 comprises 13 residues. The V end lost 3 bases, the J end lost 6 bases, and 11 bases lay between the germline ends. CDR3 sequence (DNA): TGTGCCAGCAGCTTTGGCAGGTCGGATGGCTACACCTTC. This gives the protein CASSFGRSDGYTF.

This clone came up once. V and J are TRBV6-5 and TRBJ1-3; 7 positions match TRBD1. The length of the CDR3 is 16 residues. Germline V gene lookup returns CDR1 MNHEY and CDR2 SVGAGI. The trim removed 1 base at V and 1 base at J, leaving 4 bases unmatched. This chain's CDR3 is CASSYYPRGSGNTIYF. The CDR3 DNA reads TGTGCCAGCAGTTACTACCCCAGGGGGTCTGGAAACACCATATATTTT.

This sequence joins TRBV7-7 and TRBJ2-7; 7 bases map to TRBD1. Germline V lookup: CDR1 SSHAT, CDR2 FNYEAQ (reference sequence). This CDR3 comprises 13 residues. Germline trimming cut 3 bases from V and 6 bases from J; bases unmatched to any gene: 5. CDR3 sequence reads: CASSLGQLGEQYF. In DNA, the CDR3 is TGTGCCAGCAGCTTGGGACAGTTGGGCGAGCAGTACTTC.

The J gene is TRBJ1-2, the V gene TRBV4-3; 10 bases map to TRBD1. J was trimmed by 5 bases and V by 1 base; bases with no gene match: 19. The CDR3 is made up of 20 amino acids. Germline V gene lookup returns CDR1 LGHNA and CDR2 YSLEER. In DNA, the CDR3 is TGCGCCAGCAGCCAAGGTCCCGATTTGTCGACAGGGGGCGCTCGGTATGGCTACACCTTC. Encoded protein: CASSQGPDLSTGGARYGYTF.

J is TRBJ1-2 and V is TRBV7-6, with 7 bases aligning to TRBD1. Looked up from germline, CDR1 is SGHVS and CDR2 is FNYEAQ. The CDR3 totals 16 residues. The V gene end was trimmed by 1 base and the J gene end by 4 bases; junction bases not matched to a gene: 9. The CDR3 loop is CASSLEGAPGVYGYTF. The CDR3 DNA reads TGTGCCAGCAGCTTAGAGGGGGCCCCAGGAGTCTATGGCTACACCTTC.

The count of this clone is one. Its ends do not fully match the called genes, so a read error is possible. This chain uses TRBV11-3 with TRBJ2-2; possible D gene TRBD2, 6 bases. Germline V gene data show CDR1 as SGHNT and CDR2 as YENEEA. The CDR3 length is 11 residues. CDR3 bases: TGTGCCAGCAGCTTGGTCGGGGGGCTGTTTTTT. This sequence encodes CASSLVGGLFF.

This clone was counted once. This chain uses TRBV28 with TRBJ1-5; the D is unclear. Trimming removed 0 bases at V and 1 base at J, with 7 bases between. Germline CDR1 MDHEN, CDR2 SYDVKM. The CDR3 has 15 residues. CDR3 region: CASSLWLGSNQPQHF. The CDR3 DNA sequence: TGTGCCAGCAGTTTATGGCTCGGGAGCAATCAGCCCCAGCATTTT.

J is TRBJ2-5 and V is TRBV19; a weak D match, TRBD1 (5 bases). V lost 1 base to trimming and J lost 5 bases, with 14 bases between them. The CDR3 is 15 amino acids. CDR1 LNHDA and CDR2 SQIVND come from the germline V gene (reference sequence). The CDR3, as DNA: TGTGCCAGTAGTATAGCGACCCAACAGGTGGAGACCCAGTACTTC. Protein sequence: CASSIATQQVETQYF. Filled out from reference TRBV19 and TRBJ2-5, the complete variable domain reads DGGITQSPKYLFRKEGQNVTLSCEQNLNHDAMYWYRQDPGQGLRLIYYSQIVNDFQKGDIAEGYSVSREKKESFPLTVTSAQKNPTAFYLCASSIATQQVETQYFGPGTRLLVL.

This chain uses TRBV27 with TRBJ1-2; 9 bases align to TRBD1. The V gene end was trimmed by 5 bases and the J gene end by 8 bases; junction bases not matched to a gene: 21. The length of the CDR3 is 18 residues. Germline assignment: CDR1 MNHEY and CDR2 SMNVEV (reference sequence). CDR3 DNA: TGTGCCAGCAGTCACACCGCCGGGACAGGGCCCGCGAATCAGGGCTACACCTTC. Translated: CASSHTAGTGPANQGYTF.

A few counts support this clone. CDR3 in amino acids: CATSGQGARIYGYTF. Here the CDR3 DNA reads TGTGCCACCAGCGGCCAGGGGGCGCGGATCTATGGCTACACCTTC. The chain combines TRBV15 with TRBJ1-2, with 8 bases identical to TRBD1. The junction had 9 bases not matched to a gene; V was cut back by 5 bases and J by 4 bases. The CDR3 length is 15 residues. CDR1 and CDR2 (germline): LNHNV, YYDKDF (reference sequence).

The chain combines TRBV28 with TRBJ1-1; D is unresolved. With 5 bases removed from V and 2 bases from J, the gap between germline ends came to 21 bases. CDR3 length equals 17 residues. Germline CDR1 MDHEN, CDR2 SYDVKM. CDR3 bases: TGTGCCAGCAGTCAAAATCTCGAACCCGCGGATAACACTGAAGCTTTCTTT. Its translation is CASSQNLEPADNTEAFF.

The chain is built from TRBV7-6 and TRBJ2-1; 10 bases map to TRBD1. The CDR3 covers 14 residues. V was pared by 5 bases and J by 6 bases, with 4 bases of the junction left unmatched. Per germline, CDR1 SGHVS and CDR2 FNYEAQ. As DNA, the CDR3 is TGTGCCAGCAGCCTAGGACAGGGGGGCAATGAGCAGTTCTTC. This sequence encodes CASSLGQGGNEQFF.

V usage is TRBV7-2 and J usage is TRBJ2-2; 9 positions agree with TRBD2. Trimming at V came to 1 base and at J to 7 bases, leaving 4 bases not matched to a gene. There are 15 residues in the CDR3. Germline V gene sequence: CDR1 SGHTA, CDR2 FQGNSA. CDR3 bases: TGTGCCAGCAGCTTAGGGACTAGCGAGTACGGGGAGCTGTTTTTT. Protein product: CASSLGTSEYGELFF.

The chain recombines TRBV6-5 with TRBJ2-7; 9 nucleotides align to TRBD1. Unmatched junction bases numbered 8, after V lost 6 bases and J lost 2 bases. Germline values: CDR1 MNHEY, CDR2 SVGAGI. The CDR3 extends over 15 amino acids. The CDR3 spells CASSPTGTGTYEQYF. CDR3 DNA sequence: TGTGCCAGCAGCCCGACCGGGACAGGGACCTACGAGCAGTACTTC.

The chain employs TRBV9 and TRBJ1-6, with 7 bases matching TRBD1. Germline CDR1 and CDR2: SGDLS and YYNGEE. This CDR3 has 17 amino acids. With V trimmed by 3 bases and J by 3 bases, 9 bases remained unmatched. CDR3 sequence reads: CASSARQGRYYNSPLHF. The CDR3 bases are TGTGCCAGCAGCGCCCGACAGGGCCGCTACTATAATTCACCCCTCCACTTT.

The J gene is TRBJ2-5, the V gene TRBV12-5; D possibly corresponds to TRBD2 (5 bases). The CDR3 contains 16 residues. Trimming stripped 5 bases from V and 3 bases from J, with 19 bases between. Germline V gene data show CDR1 as LGHNT and CDR2 as FRNRAP. Written as DNA, the CDR3 is TGTGCTAGTGGTCCACCCGAGGGCGGCCTTAAAGAGACCCAGTACTTC. Protein sequence: CASGPPEGGLKETQYF.

V usage is TRBV21-1 and J usage is TRBJ1-2; the table gives TRBD1 as D, unverified against the DNA. TRBV21-1 is a listed pseudogene. CDR3 length equals 15 residues. The DNA of the CDR3 is TGTGCCAGCAGTCAATCCCCGGGACATAACTATGGCTACACCTTC. It translates to CASSQSPGHNYGYTF.